Listed here are 22 T cell receptor beta chains from one sample, sequenced in a study of cytomegalovirus exposure and HLA in healthy donors. The PCR used 60 Vbeta and 13 Jbeta primers. Libraries were prepared by immunoSEQ multiplex PCR; TCRdb keeps only in-frame clonotypes and omits some of them. In the table there are about 180,000 clones, over 70% of which are singletons. The sequenced material came from PBMCs. These receptor sequences come from a woman under 40 in good health and CMV-seronegative.

The chain couples TRBV6-6 to TRBJ1-5; D gene unclear. V dropped 0 bases and J dropped 5 bases, with 11 bases sitting between them. This CDR3 contains 15 residues. CDR1 is MNHNY and CDR2 is SVGAGI in the germline V gene (reference sequence). CDR3 region: CASSYSSGEYQPQHF. In DNA form, the CDR3 reads TGTGCCAGCAGTTACTCGAGCGGGGAGTATCAGCCCCAGCATTTT.

The chain combines TRBV4-1 with TRBJ2-2, with 7 bases that match TRBD1. The V and J ends lost 0 bases and 8 bases, in that order; junction bases with no gene match: 9. The CDR3 runs to 16 residues. Germline CDR1 is MGHRA and CDR2 is YSYEKL. The CDR3: CASSQDRDSWTGELFF. CDR3 nucleotide sequence: TGCGCCAGCAGCCAAGATAGGGACAGCTGGACGGGGGAGCTGTTTTTT.

The V gene is TRBV4-3, the J gene TRBJ2-2, with 10 bases matching TRBD2. The CDR3 extends over 15 amino acids. The V gene end was trimmed by 1 base and the J gene end by 6 bases; junction bases not matched to a gene: 2. Germline-derived CDR1 and CDR2 are LGHNA and YSLEER. CDR3 sequence reads: CASSQALAGAGELFF. In nucleotides, the CDR3 is TGCGCCAGCAGCCAAGCCCTAGCGGGAGCCGGGGAGCTGTTTTTT.

The J gene is TRBJ2-6, the V gene TRBV4-3; D might be TRBD2 (6 bases). This CDR3 comprises 17 residues. Germline V lookup: CDR1 LGHNA, CDR2 YSLEER. The V and J ends lost 0 bases and 4 bases respectively, with 13 bases between them. CDR3 coding DNA: TGCGCCAGCAGCCAAGATCTGGAGGGATACGGGGCCAACGTCCTGACTTTC. It yields the protein CASSQDLEGYGANVLTF.

This clone was seen a single time. This chain joins TRBV7-2 and TRBJ2-7; D possibly corresponds to TRBD1 (6 bases). Germline V CDR1 and CDR2: SGHTA, FQGNSA. With 5 bases removed from V and 1 base from J, the gap between germline ends came to 12 bases. The CDR3 sequence is 14 residues long. The CDR3 coding sequence is TGTGCCAGCAGCCCATGGACAGATTCCTACGAGCAGTACTTC. Its translation is CASSPWTDSYEQYF.

V and J are TRBV18 and TRBJ1-4, with 9 nucleotides matching TRBD1. CDR3 length: 15 residues. Germline CDR1 is KGHSH and CDR2 is LQKENI. The ends lost 3 bases at V and 8 bases at J; junction bases unmatched: 7. In DNA form, the CDR3 reads TGTGCCAGCTCACCGGAGGGACAGGGCGGGGAAAAACTGTTTTTT. It is translated as CASSPEGQGGEKLFF.

V and J are TRBV7-9 and TRBJ2-7; possible D gene TRBD2, 6 bases. Trimming removed 4 bases at V and 6 bases at J, with 25 bases between. The V gene's germline CDR1 is SEHNR and CDR2 FQNEAQ (reference sequence). The CDR3 totals 17 residues. The CDR3 sequence is CASSSGIREPRGSEQYF. CDR3 nucleotides: TGTGCCAGCAGCTCAGGAATCCGGGAGCCTCGGGGCTCCGAGCAGTACTTC.

This chain uses TRBV4-3 with TRBJ1-6, with D unresolved. CDR1 and CDR2 (germline): LGHNA, YSLEER. V was clipped by 0 bases and J by 9 bases, with 12 bases between them. The CDR3 contains 15 residues. CDR3 protein: CASSQDTGGFSPLHF. The CDR3 bases are TGCGCCAGCAGCCAAGACACGGGAGGTTTTTCACCCCTCCACTTT.

The gene calls are TRBV9 and TRBJ2-2; a possible D gene is TRBD1 (6 bases). Germline loops: CDR1 SGDLS, CDR2 YYNGEE. The CDR3 consists of 15 residues. Trimming took 4 bases from V and 5 from J, leaving 15 bases between them. In nucleotides, the CDR3 is TGTGCCAGCAGCCCCAGGACAGTCAAGACCGGGGAGCTGTTTTTT. Protein product: CASSPRTVKTGELFF.

The chain uses TRBV6-4 and TRBJ2-1; possible D gene TRBD1, 5 bases. The germline V and J ends were trimmed by 6 bases and 0 bases, with 15 bases remaining between them. There are 16 residues in the CDR3. Germline V gene sequence: CDR1 MRHNA, CDR2 SNTAGT. CDR3 nucleotides: TGTGCCAGCAGCAGTGAGTGGGGCGCCTCCTACAATGAGCAGTTCTTC. Protein: CASSSEWGASYNEQFF.

The chain couples TRBV11-2 to TRBJ2-7; TRBD1 matches at 8 bases. The germline V gene has CDR1 SGHAT and CDR2 FQNNGV. This CDR3 has 13 residues. The trim removed 5 bases at V and 2 bases at J, leaving 2 bases unmatched. This CDR3 is CASSADRAYEQYF. As DNA, the CDR3 is TGTGCCAGCAGCGCGGACAGGGCCTACGAGCAGTACTTC.

The V gene is TRBV4-3, the J gene TRBJ2-5, with 9 bases identical to TRBD2. Germline V gene lookup returns CDR1 LGHNA and CDR2 YSLEER. The CDR3 has 15 amino acids. The V gene end was trimmed by 8 bases and the J gene end by 4 bases; junction bases not matched to a gene: 11. The CDR3 DNA reads TGCGCCAGCTCCGGGGGCGGGGGGGCCTTAGAGACCCAGTACTTC. This codes for CASSGGGGALETQYF.

This sequence joins TRBV5-1 and TRBJ1-1; perhaps TRBD1 as D (6 bases). Germline loops: CDR1 SGHRS, CDR2 YFSETQ. Trimming shortened V by 7 bases and J by 6 bases, and 19 bases separated the two germline ends. The CDR3 is 14 amino acids. This CDR3 is CASGTGLEGSEAFF. In nucleotides, the CDR3 is TGCGCCAGCGGTACAGGGTTGGAAGGGTCTGAAGCTTTCTTT.

V gene TRBV27 combines with J gene TRBJ1-5, with TRBD1 matching over 8 bases. The CDR3 covers 16 residues. The V gene's germline CDR1 is MNHEY and CDR2 SMNVEV (reference sequence). The ends lost 6 bases at V and 1 base at J; junction bases unmatched: 8. The CDR3 DNA sequence: TGTGCCAGCAGGCCAAACCAGGGGGCAAGCAATCAGCCCCAGCATTTT. Protein product: CASRPNQGASNQPQHF.

The DNA of the CDR3 is TGTGCCAGCAGTTACTCGACATCGGGGAATGAGCAGTTCTTC. Translation: CASSYSTSGNEQFF. This chain links TRBV6-5 with TRBJ2-1; D possibly corresponds to TRBD2 (5 bases). The CDR3 is made up of 14 amino acids. V was pared by 0 bases and J by 7 bases, with 10 bases between. In germline, CDR1 is MNHEY, CDR2 SVGAGI.

The V call is TRBV30, the J call TRBJ2-7; 10 bases align to TRBD2. The CDR3 covers 14 residues. CDR1 is GTSNPN, CDR2 SVGIG, per germline (reference sequence). J gave up 2 bases and V 4 bases, and 5 bases lay outside the gene matches. For the CDR3, the DNA is TGTGCCTGGACTCCAGCGGGAGGGCCCTACGAGCAGTACTTC. Its translation is CAWTPAGGPYEQYF.

The rearrangement uses TRBV18 and TRBJ2-5; TRBD1 matches at 7 bases. Germline V gene data show CDR1 as KGHSH and CDR2 as LQKENI. J was trimmed by 2 bases and V by 2 bases; bases with no gene match: 5. The CDR3 contains 15 residues. CDR3: CASSPATGAQETQYF. In DNA, the CDR3 is TGTGCCAGCTCACCAGCTACAGGGGCGCAAGAGACCCAGTACTTC.

The chain recombines TRBV18 with TRBJ2-2, with 8 bases fitting TRBD2. V gave up 3 bases and J gave up 8 bases; unmatched junction bases: 14. CDR1 and CDR2 (germline): KGHSH, LQKENI. The CDR3 is made up of 17 amino acids. The CDR3 sequence is CASSPLHREGRKGELFF. The CDR3 DNA follows: TGTGCCAGCTCACCCCTTCACCGGGAGGGCCGTAAAGGGGAGCTGTTTTTT. Supplemented by reference TRBV18 and TRBJ2-2, the full variable domain reads NAGVMQNPRHLVRRRGQEARLRCSPMKGHSHVYWYRQLPEEGLKFMVYLQKENIIDESGMPKERFSAEFPKEGPSILRIQQVVRGDSAAYFCASSPLHREGRKGELFFGEGSRLTVL.

Only one count was recorded for this clone. J is TRBJ2-2 and V is TRBV7-5; TRBD2 is taken as the D call from the table, unchecked against the DNA. TRBV7-5 is designated a pseudogene. The CDR3 extends over 11 amino acids. The chain's CDR3 is CARANGVGLFF. The CDR3 nucleotides read TGTGCCAGAGCAAACGGGGTGGGGCTGTTTTTT.

V usage is TRBV10-1 and J usage is TRBJ2-4; 9 bases fit TRBD2. The CDR3 loop spans 20 amino acids. In germline, CDR1 is WNHNN, CDR2 SYGVQD (reference sequence). V lost 4 bases to trimming and J lost 0 bases; unmatched junction nucleotides: 16. Written as DNA, the CDR3 is TGCGCCAGCAGTGTCCCTCGGAGGAGCGGGAGGAAGATAGCCAAAAACATTCAGTACTTC. This encodes CASSVPRRSGRKIAKNIQYF.

The V gene is TRBV28, the J gene TRBJ1-5; 7 bases fit TRBD1. V dropped 6 bases and J dropped 4; count of bases not matched to a gene: 12. Germline values: CDR1 MDHEN, CDR2 SYDVKM. The CDR3 sequence is 16 residues long. CDR3 coding DNA: TGTGCCAGCAGCAAAACGACAGGGATAAAAAATCAGCCCCAGCATTTT. It codes for CASSKTTGIKNQPQHF. Full variable domain (outside the CDR3, taken from reference TRBV28 and TRBJ1-5): DVKVTQSSRYLVKRTGEKVFLECVQDMDHENMFWYRQDPGLGLRLIYFSYDVKMKEKGDIPEGYSVSREKKERFSLILESASTNQTSMYLCASSKTTGIKNQPQHFGDGTRLSIL.

This clone was detected only once. V is TRBV28 and J is TRBJ2-4, with 7 bases matching TRBD1. J lost 3 bases, V lost 1 base, and 0 bases had no gene match. The germline gives CDR1 MDHEN, CDR2 SYDVKM. The CDR3 extends over 14 amino acids. CDR3 nucleotide sequence: TGTGCCAGCAGTTTATCAGGGGGCAAAAACATTCAGTACTTC. Protein sequence: CASSLSGGKNIQYF. The full variable domain, completed using reference TRBV28 and TRBJ2-4, is DVKVTQSSRYLVKRTGEKVFLECVQDMDHENMFWYRQDPGLGLRLIYFSYDVKMKEKGDIPEGYSVSREKKERFSLILESASTNQTSMYLCASSLSGGKNIQYFGAGTRLSVL.